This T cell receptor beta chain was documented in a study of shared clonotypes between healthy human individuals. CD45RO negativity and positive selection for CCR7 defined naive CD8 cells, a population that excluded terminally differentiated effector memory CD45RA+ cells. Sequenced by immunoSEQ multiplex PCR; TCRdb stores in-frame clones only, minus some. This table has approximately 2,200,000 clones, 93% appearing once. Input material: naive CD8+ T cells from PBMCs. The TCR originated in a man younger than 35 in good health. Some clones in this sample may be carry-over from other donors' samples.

The CDR3 DNA sequence: TGTGCCAGCAGCGCCCAGACAGGGCTTAACTATGGCTACACCTTC. Translation: CASSAQTGLNYGYTF. The chain couples TRBV9 to TRBJ1-2, with 7 bases fitting TRBD1. The trim removed 3 bases at V and 1 base at J, leaving 6 bases unmatched. Germline CDR1 SGDLS, CDR2 YYNGEE. CDR3 size: 15 residues.